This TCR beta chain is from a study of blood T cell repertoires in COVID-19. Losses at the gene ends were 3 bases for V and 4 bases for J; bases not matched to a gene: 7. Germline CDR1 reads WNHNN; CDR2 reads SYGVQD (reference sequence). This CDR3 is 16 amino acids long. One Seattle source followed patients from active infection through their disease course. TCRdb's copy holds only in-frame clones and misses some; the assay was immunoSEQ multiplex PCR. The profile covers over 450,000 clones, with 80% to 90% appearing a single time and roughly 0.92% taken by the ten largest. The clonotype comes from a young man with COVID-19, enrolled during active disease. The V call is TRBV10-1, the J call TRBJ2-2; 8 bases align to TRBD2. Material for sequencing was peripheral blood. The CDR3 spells CASSDHRGGTTGELFF. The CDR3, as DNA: TGCGCCAGCAGTGACCATCGGGGGGGGACCACCGGGGAGCTGTTTTTT.